Shown below are 8 T cell receptor beta chains from a single sample sequenced in a study of cytomegalovirus exposure and HLA in healthy donors. Libraries were prepared by immunoSEQ multiplex PCR; TCRdb keeps only in-frame clonotypes and omits some of them. The sample yields some 99,000 clones, roughly 90% seen once. The sample was PBMCs. The origin of the receptors is a woman aged 18-30 years in good health and CMV-seronegative.

This sequence joins TRBV11-1 and TRBJ2-7; TRBD1 is a possible D gene (5 bases). Trimming stripped 1 base from V and 6 bases from J, with 13 bases between. CDR1 and CDR2 (germline): SGHAT, FQDESV (reference sequence). There are 14 residues in the CDR3. The CDR3 DNA sequence: TGTGCCAGCAGCTTAGAGGGGCAGGGTAGCGAGCAGTACTTC. It encodes CASSLEGQGSEQYF.

The chain has TRBV5-4 and TRBJ2-1; a weak D match, TRBD1 (5 bases). V lost 5 bases and J 2 bases, leaving 8 bases between the germline ends. Germline V gene sequence: CDR1 SGHNT, CDR2 YYREEE (reference sequence). This CDR3 region has 13 residues. CDR3 nucleotide sequence: TGTGCCAGCAGACAGGACACCTACAATGAGCAGTTCTTC. Its protein is CASRQDTYNEQFF.

The chain joins TRBV7-2 to TRBJ2-7, with 13 bases that match TRBD2. Trimming took 2 bases from V and 7 from J; bases not matched to a gene: 5. CDR3 size: 15 residues. CDR1 is SGHTA and CDR2 is FQGNSA in the germline V gene. CDR3 amino acids: CASSLRTSGGGEQYF. The CDR3 DNA reads TGTGCCAGCAGCTTAAGGACTAGCGGGGGTGGAGAGCAGTACTTC.

In this sample, this clone turned up a few times. The genes are TRBV6-5 and TRBJ1-2, with 7 bases lining up with TRBD1. J lost 1 base, V lost 6 bases, and 2 bases had no gene match. Per the germline V gene, CDR1 is MNHEY and CDR2 is SVGAGI. CDR3 length: 13 residues. The CDR3 bases are TGTGCCAGCAGAACAGGGGTTAACTATGGCTACACCTTC. Residues: CASRTGVNYGYTF.

The rearrangement uses TRBV6-1 and TRBJ1-2; D is unresolved. The V end lost 1 base, the J end lost 5 bases, and 8 bases lay between the germline ends. CDR1 is MNHNS, CDR2 SASEGT, per germline. The CDR3 is 13 amino acids. The CDR3 loop reads CASSEVGGYGYTF. The CDR3 DNA reads as TGTGCCAGCAGTGAAGTGGGCGGGTATGGCTACACCTTC.

This clone showed up just a few times. The V gene is TRBV5-1, the J gene TRBJ2-7; TRBD1 might be the D (6 bases). Trimming took 4 bases from V and 4 from J, leaving 15 bases between them. Per germline, CDR1 SGHRS and CDR2 YFSETQ. This CDR3 is built from 14 residues. In nucleotides, the CDR3 is TGCGCCAGCAGCCCAAGACAGGTCGAGTACGAGCAGTACTTC. It translates to CASSPRQVEYEQYF.

This chain links TRBV30 with TRBJ2-7; 9 bases map to TRBD1. The junction had 3 bases not matched to a gene; V was cut back by 2 bases and J by 4 bases. The CDR3 runs to 13 residues. The germline gives CDR1 GTSNPN, CDR2 SVGIG (reference sequence). The CDR3 loop reads CAWSMDRGYEQYF. DNA for the CDR3: TGTGCCTGGAGTATGGACAGGGGATACGAGCAGTACTTC.

V is TRBV6-7 and J is TRBJ2-1; 9 bases are shared with TRBD2. TRBV6-7 is an ORF; its function is uncertain. CDR3 length: 17 amino acids. Trimming at V came to 0 bases and at J to 6 bases, leaving 9 bases not matched to a gene. The CDR3 spells CASSYSGGTSSGNEQFF. In DNA form, the CDR3 reads TGTGCCAGCAGTTACTCTGGAGGGACTAGCAGTGGCAATGAGCAGTTCTTC.